Following are 13 T cell receptor beta chains from one sample sequenced in a study of cytomegalovirus exposure and HLA in healthy donors. Repertoires were generated with immunoSEQ multiplex PCR, while TCRdb's copy carries only in-frame clones and drops some. This sample has about 150,000 clones, with approximately 91% found just once. The sample comprised PBMCs. These receptor sequences come from a man aged 18-30 years in good health and CMV-seronegative.

This clone was observed a single time. The chain employs TRBV7-2 and TRBJ2-1; the match to TRBD2 covers 8 bases. Trimming cost V 3 bases and J 8 bases; bases outside gene matches: 9. The CDR3 covers 15 residues. Germline values: CDR1 SGHTA, CDR2 FQGNSA. The CDR3 coding sequence is TGTGCCAGCAGCTTGCTCCTAGCGGGTGGTGATGAGCAGTTCTTC. Translation: CASSLLLAGGDEQFF.

The rearrangement links TRBV10-3 to TRBJ2-1; 9 positions match TRBD1. V lost 11 bases to trimming and J lost 4 bases; unmatched junction nucleotides: 6. The CDR3 has 13 residues. Germline CDR1 and CDR2: ENHRY and SYGVKD. The CDR3 loop reads CALGTGLYNEQFF. The CDR3 coding sequence is TGTGCCCTCGGGACAGGGCTATACAATGAGCAGTTCTTC.

The rearrangement uses TRBV5-6 and TRBJ1-6; the D gene is possibly TRBD1 (6 bases). V shed 4 bases and J shed 4 bases, with 12 bases lying between them. The CDR3 runs to 15 residues. From germline, CDR1 is SGHDT and CDR2 YYEEEE. In DNA form, the CDR3 reads TGTGCCAGCAGCCTCGGACAGTGGTATAATTCACCCCTCCACTTT. Translation gives CASSLGQWYNSPLHF.

This clone was seen once. The CDR3: CATSQRLSSYNEQFF. CDR3 nucleotide sequence: TGTGCCACCAGTCAGCGGTTGAGCTCCTACAATGAGCAGTTCTTC. The V call is TRBV15, the J call TRBJ2-1, with a weak D call TRBD2 (5 bases). The CDR3 is 15 amino acids. V was pared by 6 bases and J by 0 bases, with 12 bases between. Germline assignment: CDR1 LNHNV and CDR2 YYDKDF (reference sequence).

The chain couples TRBV5-4 to TRBJ2-2; TRBD1 matches 9 bases. V trimming: 4 bases; J trimming: 0 bases; junction bases outside the gene matches: 1. This CDR3 is 15 amino acids long. Germline values: CDR1 SGHNT, CDR2 YYREEE (reference sequence). For the CDR3, the DNA is TGTGCCAGCAGCACAGGGGGCGCGAACACCGGGGAGCTGTTTTTT. Its translation is CASSTGGANTGELFF.

The chain uses TRBV18 and TRBJ1-2; maybe TRBD1 (6 bases). Trimming took off 3 bases at V and 0 bases at J, with 23 bases between the two ends. Per germline, CDR1 KGHSH and CDR2 LQKENI. CDR3 size: 19 residues. Here the CDR3 DNA reads TGTGCCAGCTCACCTATAACCTTAACAGGGATTGGAACTAACTATGGCTACACCTTC. Protein sequence: CASSPITLTGIGTNYGYTF. Using reference TRBV18 and TRBJ1-2 for the parts outside the CDR3, the full variable domain is NAGVMQNPRHLVRRRGQEARLRCSPMKGHSHVYWYRQLPEEGLKFMVYLQKENIIDESGMPKERFSAEFPKEGPSILRIQQVVRGDSAAYFCASSPITLTGIGTNYGYTFGSGTRLTVV.

The chain has TRBV10-3 and TRBJ1-2, with TRBD1 as a possible D gene (6 bases). CDR1 ENHRY and CDR2 SYGVKD come from the germline V gene. The CDR3 contains 12 residues. V lost 10 bases and J lost 7, with 16 bases in between. The CDR3 region has the DNA TGTGCCAGCCACAGGGAATCGGGTGGCTACACCTTC. Translation: CASHRESGGYTF.

The chain couples TRBV30 to TRBJ1-1; 8 bases are shared with TRBD1. The V and J ends lost 7 bases and 11 bases, in that order; junction bases with no gene match: 6. This CDR3 contains 10 residues. CDR1 and CDR2 (germline): GTSNPN, SVGIG (reference sequence). DNA of the CDR3: TGTGCCTTTCAGGGGGCTGGCGCTTTCTTT. As protein: CAFQGAGAFF.

V and J are TRBV7-2 and TRBJ2-1; 7 bases are shared with TRBD1. V lost 0 bases to trimming and J lost 7 bases; unmatched junction nucleotides: 6. Germline V gene data show CDR1 as SGHTA and CDR2 as FQGNSA. This CDR3 has 15 residues. CDR3 residues: CASSLARGRVNEQFF. CDR3 in DNA: TGTGCCAGCAGCTTAGCGAGGGGGCGCGTGAATGAGCAGTTCTTC.

The chain has TRBV5-1 and TRBJ1-2; maybe TRBD1 (6 bases). The CDR3 contains 14 residues. The V gene's germline CDR1 is SGHRS and CDR2 YFSETQ. The germline V and J ends were trimmed by 4 bases and 2 bases, with 12 bases remaining between them. The CDR3 sequence: CASSGSGTNYGYTF. Here the CDR3 DNA reads TGCGCCAGCAGCGGTTCAGGGACAAACTATGGCTACACCTTC. The full variable domain, its missing parts supplied by reference TRBV5-1 and TRBJ1-2, is KAGVTQTPRYLIKTRGQQVTLSCSPISGHRSVSWYQQTPGQGLQFLFEYFSETQRNKGNFPGRFSGRQFSNSRSEMNVSTLELGDSALYLCASSGSGTNYGYTFGSGTRLTVV.

The chain employs TRBV7-6 and TRBJ2-3; D remains ambiguous. The germline V gene has CDR1 SGHVS and CDR2 FNYEAQ. Trimming removed 5 bases at V and 2 bases at J, with 14 bases between. This CDR3 contains 15 residues. This chain's CDR3 is CASSPPASSTDTQYF. CDR3 DNA sequence: TGTGCCAGCAGCCCTCCAGCTAGTTCCACAGATACGCAGTATTTT.

This sequence joins TRBV6-5 and TRBJ2-3, with D hard to call. V lost 2 bases, J lost 2 bases, and 8 bases lay in between. This CDR3 has 14 residues. Germline loops: CDR1 MNHEY, CDR2 SVGAGI. CDR3 in DNA: TGTGCCAGCAGTTACACGCCCTACACAGATACGCAGTATTTT. It codes for CASSYTPYTDTQYF.

The chain links TRBV5-1 to TRBJ2-5; D remains ambiguous. The CDR3 loop spans 14 amino acids. V was clipped by 4 bases and J by 1 base, with 11 bases between them. Per germline, CDR1 SGHRS and CDR2 YFSETQ. The CDR3 loop reads CASSVIPGQETQYF. The CDR3 DNA reads as TGCGCCAGCAGCGTGATCCCGGGCCAAGAGACCCAGTACTTC.